Shown below are 21 T cell receptor beta chains from a single sample sequenced in a study of cytomegalovirus exposure and HLA in healthy donors. It was with 60 Vbeta and 13 Jbeta primers that the PCR ran. Some clones are missing from TCRdb's copy, which holds only in-frame ones; the method was immunoSEQ multiplex PCR. The data show approximately 140,000 clones, 73% seen once. The sample was PBMCs. Receptors were obtained from a woman aged 18-30 years in good health and CMV-seronegative.

The chain carries TRBV15 and TRBJ2-7; D ambiguous. The germline gives CDR1 LNHNV, CDR2 YYDKDF (reference sequence). V lost 0 bases and J 7 bases, leaving 16 bases between the germline ends. The CDR3 runs to 15 residues. This chain's CDR3 is CATSRDRAALREQYV. The CDR3 coding sequence is TGTGCCACCAGCAGAGATCGGGCGGCTCTACGGGAGCAGTACGTC.

The chain employs TRBV19 and TRBJ2-2; 10 bases fit TRBD2. Germline-derived CDR1 and CDR2 are LNHDA and SQIVND (reference sequence). The CDR3 length is 20 residues. V trimming: 5 bases; J trimming: 3 bases; junction bases outside the gene matches: 18. The CDR3 DNA is TGTGCCAGTAGTCCCCGAACCCCCCGAGCGGGAGGGCCCGACACCGGGGAGCTGTTTTTT. Translation: CASSPRTPRAGGPDTGELFF.

V and J are TRBV6-1 and TRBJ1-5; possible D gene TRBD1, 6 bases. The germline V gene encodes CDR1 MNHNS and CDR2 SASEGT. Trimming left V 6 bases short and J 9 bases short, with 15 bases between. CDR3 length equals 13 residues. The CDR3 bases are TGTGCCAGCAGGGGGGCCCAGATAGCGCCCCAGCATTTT. It specifies CASRGAQIAPQHF.

This chain uses TRBV11-3 with TRBJ1-1; D uncertain. The V end lost 5 bases, the J end lost 0 bases, and 7 bases lay between the germline ends. Germline V gene sequence: CDR1 SGHNT, CDR2 YENEEA. The CDR3 covers 13 residues. This CDR3 is CASSPYMNTEAFF. CDR3 DNA sequence: TGTGCCAGCAGCCCGTACATGAACACTGAAGCTTTCTTT.

This clone has a handful of counts. The J gene is TRBJ2-7, the V gene TRBV11-2; D gene ambiguous. Germline CDR1 and CDR2: SGHAT and FQNNGV. Trimming stripped 2 bases from V and 3 bases from J, with 8 bases between. The CDR3 totals 13 residues. The CDR3 DNA reads as TGTGCCAGCAGCTTATCTCTTGACTACGAGCAGTACGTC. Residues: CASSLSLDYEQYV.

The chain combines TRBV4-2 with TRBJ1-2; D is undetermined. The germline CDR1 and CDR2 sequences are LGHNA and YNFKEQ. The CDR3 loop spans 16 amino acids. The germline V and J ends were trimmed by 0 bases and 2 bases, with 13 bases remaining between them. The CDR3 region is CASSQDWQNLNYGYTF. The CDR3 DNA sequence: TGTGCCAGCAGCCAAGATTGGCAGAACCTCAACTATGGCTACACCTTC.

DNA for the CDR3: TGTGCCAGCAGCCAAGACATCTATCAGCCCCAGCATTTT. It codes for CASSQDIYQPQHF. The V and J genes are TRBV7-2 and TRBJ1-5; D gene unclear. The V end was cut by 5 bases, the J end by 5 bases, with 10 bases between. The CDR3 consists of 13 residues. Looked up from germline, CDR1 is SGHTA and CDR2 is FQGNSA.

There are a few counts of this clone. The rearrangement joins TRBV6-5 to TRBJ1-2, with D tentatively TRBD1 (6 bases). Germline V lookup: CDR1 MNHEY, CDR2 SVGAGI. The CDR3 is 11 amino acids. The V gene lost 5 bases and the J gene lost 7 bases, with 8 bases spanning the gap. CDR3 coding DNA: TGTGCCAGCAGTCAAGGGGGTGGCTACACCTTC. It codes for CASSQGGGYTF.

This sequence joins TRBV5-1 and TRBJ2-5; unclear D gene. CDR1 and CDR2 from the germline V gene are SGHRS and YFSETQ. The germline V and J ends were trimmed by 4 bases and 1 base, with 11 bases remaining between them. The CDR3 is made up of 14 amino acids. CDR3 nucleotide sequence: TGCGCCAGCAGCACCACGAGGCCCCAAGAGACCCAGTACTTC. Translated, it gives CASSTTRPQETQYF.

The chain couples TRBV29-1 to TRBJ2-7; tentative D call: TRBD1 (5 bases). Germline V CDR1 and CDR2: SQVTM, ANQGSEA. V lost 5 bases and J 0 bases, leaving 14 bases between the germline ends. This CDR3 comprises 14 residues. CDR3 nucleotide sequence: TGCAGCGTTCAACAGGCGTTGAGCTCCTACGAGCAGTACTTC. Translation gives CSVQQALSSYEQYF.

The chain recombines TRBV14 with TRBJ1-3, with D uncertain. V lost 3 bases and J lost 0, with 18 bases in between. Per the germline V gene, CDR1 is SGHDN and CDR2 is FVKESK. CDR3 size: 18 residues. The CDR3 reads CASSHGLLSPTSGNTIYF. As DNA, the CDR3 is TGTGCCAGCAGCCACGGGTTGTTAAGCCCGACCTCTGGAAACACCATATATTTT.

The V gene is TRBV18, the J gene TRBJ1-3; 7 bases agree with TRBD1. Germline-derived CDR1 and CDR2 are KGHSH and LQKENI. The CDR3 contains 18 residues. V shed 5 bases, J shed 2 bases, and the junction held 15 bases outside the gene matches. The CDR3 protein is CASSAVYGSGTAGNTIYF. CDR3 DNA: TGTGCCAGCTCAGCCGTCTATGGATCCGGGACAGCTGGAAACACCATATATTTT. Using reference TRBV18 and TRBJ1-3 for the parts outside the CDR3, the full variable domain is NAGVMQNPRHLVRRRGQEARLRCSPMKGHSHVYWYRQLPEEGLKFMVYLQKENIIDESGMPKERFSAEFPKEGPSILRIQQVVRGDSAAYFCASSAVYGSGTAGNTIYFGEGSWLTVV.

The V gene is TRBV4-3, the J gene TRBJ1-2, with 8 nucleotides matching TRBD1. The CDR3 is 15 residues long. The trim removed 0 bases at V and 4 bases at J, leaving 4 bases unmatched. The V gene's germline CDR1 is LGHNA and CDR2 YSLEER. Here the CDR3 reads CASSQDAGGAYGYTF. CDR3 in DNA: TGCGCCAGCAGCCAAGACGCAGGGGGCGCCTATGGCTACACCTTC.

This rearrangement joins TRBV28 to TRBJ2-7, with a tentative D call TRBD2 (7 bases). CDR1 is MDHEN and CDR2 is SYDVKM in the germline V gene. Trimming took 6 bases from V and 4 from J, leaving 16 bases between them. This CDR3 is 14 amino acids long. The DNA for the CDR3 is TGTGCCAGCAGCCCTGCGGGGGCGCGATACGAGCAGTACTTC. This encodes CASSPAGARYEQYF. Drawing the rest from reference TRBV28 and TRBJ2-7, the complete variable domain is DVKVTQSSRYLVKRTGEKVFLECVQDMDHENMFWYRQDPGLGLRLIYFSYDVKMKEKGDIPEGYSVSREKKERFSLILESASTNQTSMYLCASSPAGARYEQYFGPGTRLTVT.

The chain combines TRBV5-4 with TRBJ2-1, with 8 bases that match TRBD1. The CDR3 totals 17 residues. Germline lookup yields CDR1 SGHNT and CDR2 YYREEE (reference sequence). Trimming removed 4 bases from V and 5 bases from J; junction bases left unmatched: 14. The CDR3 DNA reads TGTGCCAGCAGCCAAGGGTTATCCCCGGGACAGGACAATGAGCAGTTCTTC. This encodes CASSQGLSPGQDNEQFF.

Points on this clone: One junction end does not reproduce the germline sequence, and a read error may be involved. V usage is TRBV9 and J usage is TRBJ1-5; D ambiguous. Germline V gene lookup returns CDR1 SGDLS and CDR2 YYNGEE. The CDR3 length is 13 residues. The CDR3 here is CASGVSGDQPQHF. In DNA, the CDR3 is TGTGCCAGCGGCGTGTCGGGTGATCAGCCCCAGCATTTT.

The chain joins TRBV5-1 to TRBJ2-1; D is ambiguous. V was clipped by 4 bases and J by 7 bases, with 15 bases between them. This CDR3 has 14 residues. In germline, CDR1 is SGHRS, CDR2 YFSETQ. The CDR3 region is CASSGGGFLNEQFF. CDR3 sequence (DNA): TGCGCCAGCAGCGGCGGCGGATTCTTAAATGAGCAGTTCTTC.

The chain combines TRBV29-1 with TRBJ1-1; D possibly corresponds to TRBD1 (6 bases). Germline loops: CDR1 SQVTM, CDR2 ANQGSEA. V was pared by 7 bases and J by 3 bases, with 18 bases between. This CDR3 is built from 14 residues. The CDR3: CSATSRTADTEAFF. In DNA, the CDR3 is TGCAGCGCAACCAGTAGGACAGCCGACACTGAAGCTTTCTTT.

This clone was observed once. V usage is TRBV20-1 and J usage is TRBJ2-1; 8 bases align to TRBD2. The CDR3 has 11 residues. The V and J ends lost 5 bases and 10 bases, in that order; junction bases with no gene match: 4. The germline CDR1 and CDR2 sequences are DFQATT and SNEGSKA (reference sequence). The DNA of the CDR3 is TGCAGTGCTCGTAAGCGGGAGGAGCAGTTCTTC. Its protein product is CSARKREEQFF.

This clone was seen more than once but under ten times. The chain combines TRBV5-4 with TRBJ1-1; 9 nucleotides line up with TRBD1. This CDR3 is 14 amino acids long. Germline values: CDR1 SGHNT, CDR2 YYREEE (reference sequence). V gave up 5 bases and J gave up 0 bases; unmatched junction bases: 2. This chain's CDR3 is CASSRTGVNTEAFF. The CDR3 DNA reads as TGTGCCAGCAGTCGGACAGGGGTGAACACTGAAGCTTTCTTT. Filled out from reference TRBV5-4 and TRBJ1-1, the complete variable domain reads ETGVTQSPTHLIKTRGQQVTLRCSSQSGHNTVSWYQQALGQGPQFIFQYYREEENGRGNFPPRFSGLQFPNYSSELNVNALELDDSALYLCASSRTGVNTEAFFGQGTRLTVV.

This chain links TRBV5-6 with TRBJ2-2; D possibly corresponds to TRBD1 (6 bases). The ends were cut back, 4 bases at V and 4 bases at J, with 8 bases in the middle. Germline V gene sequence: CDR1 SGHDT, CDR2 YYEEEE. The CDR3 runs to 13 residues. The CDR3 is CASSTGTTGELFF. The CDR3 bases are TGTGCCAGCAGCACAGGGACCACCGGGGAGCTGTTTTTT.